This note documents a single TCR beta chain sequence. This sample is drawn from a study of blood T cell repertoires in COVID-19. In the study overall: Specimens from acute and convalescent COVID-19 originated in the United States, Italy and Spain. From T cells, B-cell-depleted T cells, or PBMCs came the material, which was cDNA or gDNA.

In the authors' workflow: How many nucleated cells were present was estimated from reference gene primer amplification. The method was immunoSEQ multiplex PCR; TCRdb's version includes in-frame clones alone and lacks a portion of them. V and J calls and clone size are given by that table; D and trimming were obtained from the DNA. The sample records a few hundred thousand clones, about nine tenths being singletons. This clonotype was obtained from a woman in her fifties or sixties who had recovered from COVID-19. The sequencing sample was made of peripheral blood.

As DNA, the CDR3 is TGTGCCAGCAGCCCCCACGCGGCGACCTACGAGCAGTACTTC. Residues: CASSPHAATYEQYF. The chain recombines TRBV7-2 with TRBJ2-7; D unresolved. This CDR3 has 14 residues. V was clipped by 5 bases and J by 2 bases, with 13 bases between them. The V gene's germline CDR1 is SGHTA and CDR2 FQGNSA.